This T cell receptor beta chain was sequenced during a study of T-cell reconstitution after alpha-beta-depleted transplantation in children. Preparation of the TCRbeta library was carried out with unique molecular identifiers. Using its own MiXCR run on the PCR reads, TCRdb lists one record per CDR3 protein. This table has over 550,000 distinct CDR3 sequences, about 10% appearing once. The specimen comprised PBMCs from the stem cell graft donor, sampled from the stem cell graft. This sequence was found in a human donor who donated a stem cell graft to a child with acute myeloid leukemia.

CDR3 region: CASSPGDFGNTIYF. The CDR3, as DNA: TGTGCCAGCAGTCCGGGGGATTTTGGAAACACCATATATTTT. V and J are TRBV28 and TRBJ1-3, with D possibly being TRBD1 (5 bases). The CDR3 consists of 14 residues. With 5 bases removed from V and 3 bases from J, the gap between germline ends came to 11 bases. Germline CDR1 reads MDHEN; CDR2 reads SYDVKM.